This TCR beta chain derives from a study of siplizumab effects on memory and regulatory T cells. Using immunoSEQ multiplex PCR, the repertoire was profiled, and TCRdb retains in-frame clones only, with some absent. The profile shows roughly 100,000 clones, about 92% of them singletons. Study-wide results and caveats: With siplizumab, cumulative frequency of CD4+ memory-derived alloreactive sequences dropped significantly. Controls had around 25% Treg-derived mappable alloreactive CD4+ clones on average, versus less than 70% with siplizumab.

A remark on this clone: Antigen: not known.

Germline-derived CDR1 and CDR2 are MRHNA and SNTAGT. This CDR3 comprises 15 residues. The V gene end was trimmed by 2 bases and the J gene end by 5 bases; junction bases not matched to a gene: 8. J is TRBJ2-7 and V is TRBV6-4; 8 positions match TRBD1. The TCR comes from a human donor in good health. Sequenced sample: CD4+ T cells sorted from blood. CDR3: CASSDQIDRGDEQYF. Here the CDR3 DNA reads TGTGCCAGCAGTGACCAGATCGACAGGGGAGACGAGCAGTACTTC.